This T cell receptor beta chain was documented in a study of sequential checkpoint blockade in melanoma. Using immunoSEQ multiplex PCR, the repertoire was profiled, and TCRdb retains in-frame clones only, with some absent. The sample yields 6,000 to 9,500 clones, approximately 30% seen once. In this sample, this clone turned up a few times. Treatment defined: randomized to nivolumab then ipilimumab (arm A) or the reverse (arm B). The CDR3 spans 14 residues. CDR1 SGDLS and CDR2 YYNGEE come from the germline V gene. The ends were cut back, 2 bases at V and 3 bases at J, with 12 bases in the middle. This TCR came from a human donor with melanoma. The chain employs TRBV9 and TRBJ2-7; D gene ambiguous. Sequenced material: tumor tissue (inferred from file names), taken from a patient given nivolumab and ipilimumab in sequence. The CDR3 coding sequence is TGTGCCAGCAGCGTGTCGGACGGAGACTACGAGCAGTACTTC. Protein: CASSVSDGDYEQYF.